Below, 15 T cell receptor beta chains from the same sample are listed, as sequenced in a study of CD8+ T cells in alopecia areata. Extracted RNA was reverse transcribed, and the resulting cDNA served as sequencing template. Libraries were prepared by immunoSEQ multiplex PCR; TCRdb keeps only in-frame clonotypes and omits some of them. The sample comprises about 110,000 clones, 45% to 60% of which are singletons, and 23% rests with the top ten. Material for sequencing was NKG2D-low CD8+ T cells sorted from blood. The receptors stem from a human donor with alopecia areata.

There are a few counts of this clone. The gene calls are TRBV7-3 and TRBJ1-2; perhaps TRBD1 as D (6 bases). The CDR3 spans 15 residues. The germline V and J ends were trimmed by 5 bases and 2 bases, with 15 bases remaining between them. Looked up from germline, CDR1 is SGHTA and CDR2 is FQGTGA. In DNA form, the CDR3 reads TGTGCCAGCAGCGTAATACACAGGGAAAACTATGGCTACACCTTC. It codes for CASSVIHRENYGYTF.

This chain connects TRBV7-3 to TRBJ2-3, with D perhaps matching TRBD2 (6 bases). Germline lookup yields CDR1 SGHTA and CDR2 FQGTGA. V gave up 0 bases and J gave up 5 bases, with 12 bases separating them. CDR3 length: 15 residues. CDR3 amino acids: CASSLTTGVGDTQYF. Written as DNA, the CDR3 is TGTGCCAGCAGCTTAACGACGGGAGTAGGAGATACGCAGTATTTT.

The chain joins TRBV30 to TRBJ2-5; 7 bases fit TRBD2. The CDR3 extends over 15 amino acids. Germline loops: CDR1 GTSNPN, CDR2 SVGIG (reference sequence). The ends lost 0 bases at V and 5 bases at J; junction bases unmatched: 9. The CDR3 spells CAWSVGSASGETQYF. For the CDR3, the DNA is TGTGCCTGGAGTGTAGGTTCGGCTAGCGGTGAGACCCAGTACTTC. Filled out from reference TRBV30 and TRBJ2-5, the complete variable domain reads SQTIHQWPATLVQPVGSPLSLECTVEGTSNPNLYWYRQAAGRGLQLLFYSVGIGQISSEVPQNLSASRPQDRQFILSSKKLLLSDSGFYLCAWSVGSASGETQYFGPGTRLLVL.

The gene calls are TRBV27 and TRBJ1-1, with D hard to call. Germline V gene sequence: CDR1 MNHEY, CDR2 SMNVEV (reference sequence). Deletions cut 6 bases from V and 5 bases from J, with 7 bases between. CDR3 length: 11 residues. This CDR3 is CASRRRTEAFF. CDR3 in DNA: TGTGCCAGCAGGAGAAGGACTGAAGCTTTCTTT.

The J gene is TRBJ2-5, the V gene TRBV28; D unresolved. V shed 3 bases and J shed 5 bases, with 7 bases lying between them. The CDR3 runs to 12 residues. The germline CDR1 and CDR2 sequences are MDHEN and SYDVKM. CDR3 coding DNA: TGTGCCAGCAGTTTCGCCTCGGAGACCCAGTACTTC. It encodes CASSFASETQYF.

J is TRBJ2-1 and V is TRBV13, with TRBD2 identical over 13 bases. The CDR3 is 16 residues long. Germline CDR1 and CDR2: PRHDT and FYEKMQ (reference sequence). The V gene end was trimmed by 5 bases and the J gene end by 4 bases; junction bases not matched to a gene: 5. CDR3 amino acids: CASSDGTSGNYNEQFF. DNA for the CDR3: TGTGCCAGCAGCGACGGGACTAGCGGGAATTACAATGAGCAGTTCTTC.

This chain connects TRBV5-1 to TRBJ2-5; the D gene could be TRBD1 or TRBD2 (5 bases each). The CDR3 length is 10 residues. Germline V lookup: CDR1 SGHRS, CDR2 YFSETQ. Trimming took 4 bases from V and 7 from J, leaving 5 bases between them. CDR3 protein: CASSGGTQYF. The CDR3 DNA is TGCGCCAGCAGCGGGGGGACCCAGTACTTC. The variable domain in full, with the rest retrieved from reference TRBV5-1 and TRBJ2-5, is KAGVTQTPRYLIKTRGQQVTLSCSPISGHRSVSWYQQTPGQGLQFLFEYFSETQRNKGNFPGRFSGRQFSNSRSEMNVSTLELGDSALYLCASSGGTQYFGPGTRLLVL.

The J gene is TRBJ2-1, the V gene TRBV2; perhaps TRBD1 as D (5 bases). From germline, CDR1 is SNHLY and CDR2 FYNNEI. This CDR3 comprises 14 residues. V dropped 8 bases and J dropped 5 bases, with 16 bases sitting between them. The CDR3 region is CASRPRVTDNEQFF. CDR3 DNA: TGTGCCAGCCGGCCCAGGGTAACGGACAATGAGCAGTTCTTC.

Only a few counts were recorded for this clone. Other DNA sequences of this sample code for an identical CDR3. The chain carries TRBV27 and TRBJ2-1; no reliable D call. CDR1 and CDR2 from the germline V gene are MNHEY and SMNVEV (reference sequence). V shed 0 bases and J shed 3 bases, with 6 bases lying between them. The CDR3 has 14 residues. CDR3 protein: CASSLSAGYNEQFF. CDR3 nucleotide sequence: TGTGCCAGCAGTTTATCGGCAGGCTACAATGAGCAGTTCTTC.

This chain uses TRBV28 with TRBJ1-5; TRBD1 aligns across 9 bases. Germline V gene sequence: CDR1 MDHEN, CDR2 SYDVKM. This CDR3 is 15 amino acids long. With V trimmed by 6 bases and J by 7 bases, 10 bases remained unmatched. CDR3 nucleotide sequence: TGTGCCAGCAGGTCCGGGACAGGGACGTCACAGCCCCAGCATTTT. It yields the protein CASRSGTGTSQPQHF.

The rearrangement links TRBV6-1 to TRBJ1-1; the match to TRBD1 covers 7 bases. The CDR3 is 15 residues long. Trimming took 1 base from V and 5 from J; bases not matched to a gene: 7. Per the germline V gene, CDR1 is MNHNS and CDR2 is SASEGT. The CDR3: CASSEEPSGGTEAFF. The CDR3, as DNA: TGTGCCAGCAGTGAAGAACCCTCAGGGGGTACTGAAGCTTTCTTT.

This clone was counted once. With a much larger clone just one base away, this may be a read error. CDR3 coding DNA: TGTGCCAGCAGTGACAGGGTTGGGGCCAACGTCCTGACTTTC. It specifies CASSDRVGANVLTF. This rearrangement joins TRBV6-4 to TRBJ2-6; D uncertain. Germline V lookup: CDR1 MRHNA, CDR2 SNTAGT. The CDR3 spans 14 residues. V was clipped by 2 bases and J by 3 bases, with 5 bases between them.

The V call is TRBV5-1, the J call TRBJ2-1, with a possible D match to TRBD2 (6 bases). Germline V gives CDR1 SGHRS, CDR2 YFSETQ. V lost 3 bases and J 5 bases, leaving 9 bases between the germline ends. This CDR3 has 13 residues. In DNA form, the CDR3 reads TGCGCCAGCAGCTCTGGGGGGAACAATGAGCAGTTCTTC. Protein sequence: CASSSGGNNEQFF.

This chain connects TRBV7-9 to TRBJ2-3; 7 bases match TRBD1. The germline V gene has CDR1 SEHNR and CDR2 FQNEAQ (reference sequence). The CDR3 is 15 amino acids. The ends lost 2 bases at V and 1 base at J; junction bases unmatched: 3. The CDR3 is CASSLRQGRTDTQYF. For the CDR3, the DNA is TGTGCCAGCAGCTTACGACAGGGACGCACAGATACGCAGTATTTT.

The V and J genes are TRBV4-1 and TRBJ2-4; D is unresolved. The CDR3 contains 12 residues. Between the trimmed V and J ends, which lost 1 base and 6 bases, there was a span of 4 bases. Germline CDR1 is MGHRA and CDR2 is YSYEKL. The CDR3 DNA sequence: TGCGCCAGCAGCCAAGCCCCAAACATTCAGTACTTC. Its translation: CASSQAPNIQYF.